The T cell receptor (beta chain) under discussion was sequenced for a study of blood T cell repertoires in COVID-19. Study as a whole: Collection of acute and convalescent COVID-19 samples took place in the United States, Italy and Spain. Sample material is recorded as cDNA or gDNA derived from T cells, B-cell-depleted T cells, or PBMCs.

Authors' data handling: Amplifying reference gene primers gave estimates of nucleated cell counts. Produced via immunoSEQ multiplex PCR; TCRdb's table is partial and in-frame only. That table furnishes V, J and clone size, whereas the DNA furnished D and trimming. This table holds 200,000 to 250,000 clones, approximately 83% found once. V gave up 3 bases and J gave up 2 bases, with 9 bases separating them. Per germline, CDR1 SGHVS and CDR2 FQNEAQ. This CDR3 region has 14 residues. The receptor was isolated from a woman in her forties with acute COVID-19. This chain uses TRBV7-8 with TRBJ2-3, with D possibly TRBD1 on 5 matching bases. The sequenced sample was PBMCs or T cells enriched from blood (not recorded which). The CDR3 bases are TGTGCCAGCAGCTTTACAGGCCCCACAGATACGCAGTATTTT. Protein sequence: CASSFTGPTDTQYF.